The 9 T cell receptor beta chains reported below all come from one sample, sequenced in a study of human CD8 memory T cell subsets. Investigators built TCR beta libraries using UMI-labeled 5' RACE. TCRdb reprocessed the 5' RACE reads and reports one entry per CDR3 protein, with no DNA. This listing includes thousands of distinct CDR3 sequences. The sample was CD8+ T cells from PBMCs. The receptors derive from a human donor in good health.

V usage is TRBV7-2 and J usage is TRBJ1-1. The V gene's germline CDR1 is SGHTA and CDR2 FQGNSA. The CDR3 is made up of 16 amino acids. CDR3: CASSLAPIGGGTEAFF.

This rearrangement joins TRBV27 to TRBJ2-1; no DNA is available, so the TRBD2 call from TCRdb remains unchecked. This CDR3 has 19 amino acids. The germline gives CDR1 MNHEY, CDR2 SMNVEV (reference sequence). The CDR3 sequence is CASSLNFRLARSSYNEQFF.

This chain connects TRBV4-3 to TRBJ2-1; with no DNA, the TCRdb D assignment of TRBD2 cannot be verified. The V gene's germline CDR1 is LGHNA and CDR2 YSLEER. CDR3 size: 20 residues. CDR3 region: CASSQDLAHTSGGTTGEQFF.

The chain uses TRBV5-6 and TRBJ2-7; with no DNA, the TCRdb D assignment of TRBD1 cannot be verified. CDR3 length: 14 residues. Germline loops: CDR1 SGHDT, CDR2 YYEEEE. The CDR3 is CASSLYSGSYEQYF.

The chain carries TRBV28 and TRBJ2-7; TCRdb designates TRBD2, a call that cannot be tested without DNA. The CDR3 has 15 residues. The germline V gene encodes CDR1 MDHEN and CDR2 SYDVKM. This CDR3 reads CASSTGTSGSSEQYF.

CDR3 loop: CASSLGSPGPGGNGYTF. The chain combines TRBV7-9 with TRBJ1-2; the TCRdb call, TRBD1, lacks DNA for checking. Germline V CDR1 and CDR2: SEHNR, FQNEAQ (reference sequence). The CDR3 covers 17 residues.

This rearrangement joins TRBV7-9 to TRBJ2-1; lacking DNA, the TRBD1 call made by TCRdb goes unchecked. The CDR3 has 13 residues. CDR1 is SEHNR, CDR2 FQNEAQ, per germline (reference sequence). The CDR3: CASTDQGNNEQFF.

Considering frequency, this clonotype is medium-sized (0.01 to 0.1%). The chain links TRBV7-3 to TRBJ2-1; TCRdb gives TRBD2 as the D gene, but with no DNA this cannot be confirmed. Germline CDR1 reads SGHTA; CDR2 reads FQGTGA. This CDR3 contains 15 residues. CDR3 amino acids: CASSPRELSYNEQFF.

The CDR3 sequence is CASSQFLTPQPDEQETQYF. The rearrangement links TRBV4-1 to TRBJ2-5. The CDR3 sequence is 19 residues long. Germline lookup yields CDR1 MGHRA and CDR2 YSYEKL.